The clone carrying this TCR beta chain ranks as medium-sized. Antigen specificity is unknown. This record comes from a study of neoadjuvant nivolumab and ipilimumab in lung cancer. Study-wide findings and caveats: A small number of samples were TCR sequenced. Resected-tumor TCR richness correlated positively with pretherapy blood richness. Resected tumors had greater TCR richness and clonality than uninvolved lung.

Only in-frame clones appear in the TCRdb table, and some are missing; sequencing was by immunoSEQ multiplex PCR. The sample records 15,000 to 20,000 clones, roughly 79% being singletons. The starting material was tumor tissue, obtained after neoadjuvant nivolumab, alone or with ipilimumab, at or shortly before surgery. This TCR was sampled from an adult with non-small cell lung cancer.

The CDR3 region is CASISGASTYEQYF. DNA for the CDR3: TGTGCCAGCATTTCCGGCGCTTCAACCTACGAGCAGTACTTC. The V gene is TRBV5-5, the J gene TRBJ2-7; the D is unclear. The CDR3 has 14 residues. Germline values: CDR1 SGHKS, CDR2 YYEKEE (reference sequence). V dropped 6 bases and J dropped 2 bases, with 15 bases sitting between them.